This TCR beta chain was observed in a study of cytomegalovirus exposure and HLA in healthy donors. Broader study findings: A few V segments could not be told apart, such as TRBV6-2 and TRBV6-3, and were left out. Some TCR beta chains (164 of them) were listed as cytomegalovirus-associated. For presence/absence analyses, sequencing depth was assumed to be roughly uniform across donors. Later, TCR association rates were found to vary by HLA locus, highest for DRB1 and lowest for HLA-C.

Note on this clone: Its antigen is not identified.

Primers: 60 Vbeta forward and 13 Jbeta reverse. The repertoire was sequenced with immunoSEQ multiplex PCR; TCRdb's copy has only in-frame clones and lacks some. The sample lists more than 75,000 clones, around four fifths occurring once. The length of the CDR3 is 16 residues. The trim removed 0 bases at V and 5 bases at J, leaving 5 bases unmatched. Germline V gene lookup returns CDR1 SGDLS and CDR2 YYNGEE. The chain joins TRBV9 to TRBJ2-5; 12 nucleotides agree with TRBD2. What was sequenced was PBMCs. This TCR was recovered from a woman aged 45-65 years in good health and CMV-seropositive. The CDR3, as DNA: TGTGCCAGCAGCGTAGCCTCCGGGACTAGCGGGGAGACCCAGTACTTC. Its protein product is CASSVASGTSGETQYF.